This T cell receptor beta chain comes out of a study of cytomegalovirus exposure and HLA in healthy donors. Study results and caveats: In a later analysis, parvovirus B19, influenza, CMV and Epstein-Barr virus appeared linked to several top co-occurrence clusters. Several V segments, TRBV6-2 and TRBV6-3 among them, could not be told apart and were dropped.

In the case of this clone: Its specificity is unknown.

Germline-derived CDR1 and CDR2 are SGHDT and YYEEEE. CDR3 size: 13 residues. The ends were cut back, 0 bases at V and 7 bases at J, with 11 bases in the middle. Primers: 60 Vbeta forward and 13 Jbeta reverse. The data were produced by immunoSEQ multiplex PCR, yet TCRdb's version contains in-frame clones alone and is incomplete. The table records about 200,000 clones, around 79% of them present only once. Input material: PBMCs. This chain connects TRBV5-6 to TRBJ2-7, with a weak D call TRBD1 (5 bases). This TCR derives from a girl under 18 in good health and CMV-seropositive. As DNA, the CDR3 is TGTGCCAGCAGCTTGGCCCAGGGTGGGGAGCAGTACTTC. Amino acid sequence: CASSLAQGGEQYF.